Listed below are T cell receptor beta chains from one sample, sequenced in a study of cytomegalovirus exposure and HLA in healthy donors. Data came from immunoSEQ multiplex PCR; TCRdb stores just in-frame clones and leaves some out. The repertoire holds some 110,000 clones, more than 60% seen once, with about 12% in the top ten. The material sequenced was PBMCs. The receptors stem from a woman in her sixties in good health and CMV-seropositive. Each CDR3 is given with its conserved first and last residue. The D gene is left open where the match is weak. The size of a clone is reported for some rows only, either as once, few or many, or as a class for expanded clones.

abundance,j_gene,v_gene,len,d_gene,CDR3nt,CDR3aa
NA,TRBJ1-1,TRBV7-8,14,NA,TGTGCCAGCAGCCCCAGGGGCTCGAACACTGAAGCTTTCTTT,CASSPRGSNTEAFF
once,TRBJ1-1,TRBV7-2,13,NA,TGTGCCAGCAGCCGCCAGGGGAACACTGAAGCTTTCTTT,CASSRQGNTEAFF
NA,TRBJ2-1,TRBV2,14,TRBD1,TGTGCCAGCACCGGACAGGGGCCCTACAATGAGCAGTTCTTC,CASTGQGPYNEQFF
NA,TRBJ2-2,TRBV9,16,TRBD2,TGTGCCAGCAGCGTAGTAGCGGGAGTGAACACCGGGGAGCTGTTTTTT,CASSVVAGVNTGELFF
NA,TRBJ2-1,TRBV10-3,16,NA,TGTGCCATCAGGGGGGCGGGAGTGGCTTCCTACAATGAGCAGTTCTTC,CAIRGAGVASYNEQFF
NA,TRBJ2-1,TRBV2,13,TRBD1,TGTGCCAGCAGTGAATATATGGGACAGGGTCCGTTCTTC,CASSEYMGQGPFF
NA,TRBJ2-2,TRBV7-2,13,NA,TGTGCCAGCAGCTTGAGCTTCACCGGGGAGCTGTTTTTT,CASSLSFTGELFF
NA,TRBJ2-3,TRBV9,11,NA,TGTGCCAGCAGCCACACAGATACGCAGTATTTT,CASSHTDTQYF
few,TRBJ2-2,TRBV4-3,15,TRBD1,TGCGCCAGCAGCCAAGATGCGACAGGGCCCGGGGAGCTGTTTTTT,CASSQDATGPGELFF
NA,TRBJ2-3,TRBV9,13,TRBD1,TGTGCCAGCAGCGGGACAGGGGCAGATACGCAGTATTTT,CASSGTGADTQYF
NA,TRBJ1-4,TRBV15,14,NA,TGTGCCACCGGCATGGGGCGGGATAATGAAAAACTGTTTTTT,CATGMGRDNEKLFF
NA,TRBJ2-1,TRBV11-2,16,NA,TGTGCCAGCAGCCACTTTTACCGGAGCTCCTACAATGAGCAGTTCTTC,CASSHFYRSSYNEQFF
NA,TRBJ1-2,TRBV5-6,12,NA,TGTGCCAGCAGCTTGGACAGCTATGGCTACACCTTC,CASSLDSYGYTF
few,TRBJ1-2,TRBV2,11,NA,TGTGCCGTCTCCCGTATCTATGGCTACACCTTC,CAVSRIYGYTF
NA,TRBJ1-4,TRBV7-9,14,TRBD1,TGTGCCAGCAGCGCGACAGGGGGCGACGGAAAACTGTTTTTT,CASSATGGDGKLFF
NA,TRBJ2-7,TRBV9,14,TRBD2,TGTGCCAGCAGCGCAACTAGCGACCCCTACGAGCAGTACTTC,CASSATSDPYEQYF
few,TRBJ2-1,TRBV5-1,15,TRBD2,TGCGCCAGCAGCTTGGTAGAGCGGGGGGGCAATGAGCAGTTCTTC,CASSLVERGGNEQFF
NA,TRBJ1-4,TRBV2,14,NA,TGTGCCACGACAACGGTTGCAACTAATGAAAAACTGTTTTTT,CATTTVATNEKLFF
NA,TRBJ2-3,TRBV6-4,13,TRBD2,TGTGCCAGCAGCGGGGGGGAGACAGATACGCAGTATTTT,CASSGGETDTQYF
NA,TRBJ2-5,TRBV7-2,16,TRBD2,TGTGCCAGCATTCCTATAGCGGGAGGTTCCGGCGAGACCCAGTACTTC,CASIPIAGGSGETQYF
NA,TRBJ1-5,TRBV15,16,TRBD1,TGTGCCACCAGCAGTCCCCGGGACAGGGCTTTTCAGCCCCAGCATTTT,CATSSPRDRAFQPQHF
NA,TRBJ2-3,TRBV19,15,TRBD2,TGTGCCAGTAGGGGGACTAGCGGGAGCACAGATACGCAGTATTTT,CASRGTSGSTDTQYF
once,TRBJ2-7,TRBV12-5,11,NA,TGTGCTAGTGGTTTTATCAACGAGCAGTACTTC,CASGFINEQYF
NA,TRBJ2-7,TRBV19,15,TRBD2,TGTGCCAGTAGTGTCGGACTAGCGGGAGACCACGAGCAGTACTTC,CASSVGLAGDHEQYF
NA,TRBJ1-2,TRBV11-2,14,TRBD1,TGTGCCAGCAGCGCCGGACAGGAGCGCTATGGCTACACCTTC,CASSAGQERYGYTF
NA,TRBJ1-5,TRBV29-1,12,NA,TGCAGCGTCCAAGAGGCGGGTGGGCCCCAGCATTTT,CSVQEAGGPQHF
NA,TRBJ2-7,TRBV27,14,NA,TGTGCCAGCAGTTCGCGGACTGGAATCTACGAGCAGTACTTC,CASSSRTGIYEQYF
NA,TRBJ2-6,TRBV5-3,19,NA,TGTGCCAGAAACCTAGGATATGGAATAGTCTTTTCTGGGGCCAACGTCCTGACTTTC,CARNLGYGIVFSGANVLTF
NA,TRBJ2-7,TRBV29-1,12,NA,TGCAGCGTCTTAGCGGCAACCTACGAGCAGTACTTC,CSVLAATYEQYF
NA,TRBJ1-5,TRBV5-1,16,NA,TGCGCCAGCAGCCCGGGGGGGCTCTATAGCAATCAGCCCCAGCATTTT,CASSPGGLYSNQPQHF
NA,TRBJ2-7,TRBV2,14,NA,TGTGCCAGCAGTGAACTCGCAGGGGTGGCCGAGCAGTACTTC,CASSELAGVAEQYF
NA,TRBJ2-7,TRBV6-5,14,TRBD1,TGTGCCAGCACCGAGGACAGGGGGTTTAGCGAGCAGTACTTC,CASTEDRGFSEQYF
few,TRBJ2-3,TRBV2,14,NA,TGTGCCAGCAGTGAGGGGCCCGTCACAGATACGCAGTATTTT,CASSEGPVTDTQYF
few,TRBJ2-1,TRBV2,12,TRBD2,TGTGCCGGCTCCCCGGGAGGCAATGAGCAGTTCTTC,CAGSPGGNEQFF
few,TRBJ2-7,TRBV5-8,16,NA,TGTGCCAGCAGCTCGTGGGGGGACGGTCGCAACTACGAGCAGTACTTC,CASSSWGDGRNYEQYF
NA,TRBJ1-2,TRBV5-1,14,TRBD1,TGCGCCAGCAGAGGACAGGGCCAGAACTATGGCTACACCTTC,CASRGQGQNYGYTF
few,TRBJ2-2,TRBV5-6,16,NA,TGTGCCAGCAGCTTGTTGGGGCTGAAGGGCACCGGGGAGCTGTTTTTT,CASSLLGLKGTGELFF
NA,TRBJ2-7,TRBV7-9,14,TRBD1,TGTGCCAGCAGCTCCACAGGGGGATCGTGGGAGCAGTACTTC,CASSSTGGSWEQYF
NA,TRBJ2-6,TRBV19,13,NA,TGTGCCAGTAGCCCCCCAGGGGCCAACGTCCTGACTTTC,CASSPPGANVLTF
once,TRBJ2-6,TRBV2,17,TRBD2,TGTGCCAGCAGTGATGGGGGGGGTATCTCTGGGGCCAACGTCCTGACTTTC,CASSDGGGISGANVLTF
NA,TRBJ2-3,TRBV4-3,17,TRBD2,TGCGCCAGCAGCCAGGGTCCTAGCGGGAGCGGTATATATACGCAGTATTTT,CASSQGPSGSGIYTQYF
NA,TRBJ2-3,TRBV5-1,17,TRBD1,TGCGCCAGCAGCTTGATTATCGCAGGGGGCGGCGCAGATACGCAGTATTTT,CASSLIIAGGGADTQYF
NA,TRBJ1-2,TRBV5-8,14,NA,TGTGCCAGCAGCTTGGGACAGCACAACTATGGCTACACCTTC,CASSLGQHNYGYTF
NA,TRBJ2-3,TRBV9,16,NA,TGTGCCAGCAGCCCCTCCGCGGCGGGGTACACAGATACGCAGTATTTT,CASSPSAAGYTDTQYF
NA,TRBJ2-7,TRBV29-1,11,TRBD1,TGCAGCGTACAGGGGGTGGGCGAGCAGTACTTC,CSVQGVGEQYF
NA,TRBJ1-6,TRBV6-5,15,NA,TGTGCCAGCAGACCCTCCTTAAGCGGGAATTCACCCCTCCACTTT,CASRPSLSGNSPLHF
NA,TRBJ1-4,TRBV7-9,16,TRBD1,TGTGCCAGCAGCTTAGCTGGATACACAGGGGGGGAAAAACTGTTTTTT,CASSLAGYTGGEKLFF